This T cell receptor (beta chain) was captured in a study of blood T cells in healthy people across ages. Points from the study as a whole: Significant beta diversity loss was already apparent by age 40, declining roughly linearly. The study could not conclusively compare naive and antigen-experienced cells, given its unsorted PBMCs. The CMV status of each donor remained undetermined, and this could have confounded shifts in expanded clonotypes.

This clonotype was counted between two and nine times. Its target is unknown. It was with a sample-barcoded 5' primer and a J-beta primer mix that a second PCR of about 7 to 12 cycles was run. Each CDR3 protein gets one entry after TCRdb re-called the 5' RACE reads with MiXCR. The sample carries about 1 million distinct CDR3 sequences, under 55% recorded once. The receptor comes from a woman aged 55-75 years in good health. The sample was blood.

CDR3 residues: CASCNIAGGRETQYF. The CDR3 DNA sequence: TGTGCCAGCTGCAATATAGCGGGAGGGAGGGAGACCCAGTACTTC. The chain combines TRBV27 with TRBJ2-5, with TRBD2 matching 11 bases. The V segment lost 8 bases and the J segment 5 bases; nucleotides outside the gene matches: 10. Germline CDR1 MNHEY, CDR2 SMNVEV (reference sequence). The CDR3 is 15 amino acids.